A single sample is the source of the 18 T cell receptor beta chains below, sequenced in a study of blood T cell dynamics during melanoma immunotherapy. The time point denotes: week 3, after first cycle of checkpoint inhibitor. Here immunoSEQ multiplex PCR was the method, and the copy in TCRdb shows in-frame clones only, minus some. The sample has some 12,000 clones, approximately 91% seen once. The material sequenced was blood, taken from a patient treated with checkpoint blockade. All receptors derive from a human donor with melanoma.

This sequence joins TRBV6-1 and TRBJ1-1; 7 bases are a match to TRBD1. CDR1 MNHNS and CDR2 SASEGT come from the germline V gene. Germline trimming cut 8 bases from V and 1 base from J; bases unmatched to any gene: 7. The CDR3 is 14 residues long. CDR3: CASFLGQANTEAFF. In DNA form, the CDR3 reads TGTGCCAGCTTCCTTGGACAGGCGAACACTGAAGCTTTCTTT.

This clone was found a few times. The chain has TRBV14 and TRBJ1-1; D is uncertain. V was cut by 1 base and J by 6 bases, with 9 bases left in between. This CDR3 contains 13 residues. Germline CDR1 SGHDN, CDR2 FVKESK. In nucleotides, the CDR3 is TGTGCCAGCAGCCAAGCCGTATTGGCTGAAGCTTTCTTT. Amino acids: CASSQAVLAEAFF.

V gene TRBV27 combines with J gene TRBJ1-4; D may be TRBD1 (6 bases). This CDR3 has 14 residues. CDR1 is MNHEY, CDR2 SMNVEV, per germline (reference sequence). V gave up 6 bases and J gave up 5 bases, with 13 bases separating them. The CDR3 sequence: CASRRGSLNEKLFF. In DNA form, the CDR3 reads TGTGCCAGCAGAAGGGGGTCCCTAAATGAAAAACTGTTTTTT.

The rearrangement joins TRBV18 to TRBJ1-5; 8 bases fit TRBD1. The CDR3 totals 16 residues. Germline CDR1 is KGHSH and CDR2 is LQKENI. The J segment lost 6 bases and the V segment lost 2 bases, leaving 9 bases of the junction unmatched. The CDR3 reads CASSPNPTGEGQPQHF. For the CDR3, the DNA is TGTGCCAGCTCACCAAACCCGACAGGGGAAGGTCAGCCCCAGCATTTT.

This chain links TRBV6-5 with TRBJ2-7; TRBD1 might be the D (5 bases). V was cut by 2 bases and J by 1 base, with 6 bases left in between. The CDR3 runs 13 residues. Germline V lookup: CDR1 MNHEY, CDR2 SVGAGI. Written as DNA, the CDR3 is TGTGCCAGCAGTTACGACAGTTCCTACGAGCAGTACTTC. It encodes CASSYDSSYEQYF.

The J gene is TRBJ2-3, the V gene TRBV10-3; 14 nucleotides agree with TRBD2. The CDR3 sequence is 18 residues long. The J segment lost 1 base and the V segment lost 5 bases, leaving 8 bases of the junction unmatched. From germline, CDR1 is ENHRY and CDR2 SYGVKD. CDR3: CAISRTSGGPERTDTQYF. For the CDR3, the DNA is TGTGCCATCAGTCGGACTAGCGGGGGGCCCGAGCGCACAGATACGCAGTATTTT.

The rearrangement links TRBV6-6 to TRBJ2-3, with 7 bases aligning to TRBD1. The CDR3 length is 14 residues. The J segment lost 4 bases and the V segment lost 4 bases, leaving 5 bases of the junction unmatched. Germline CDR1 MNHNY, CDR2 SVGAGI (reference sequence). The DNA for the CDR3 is TGTGCCAGCAGTTCCAACAGGGGAGCAGATACGCAGTATTTT. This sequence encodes CASSSNRGADTQYF.

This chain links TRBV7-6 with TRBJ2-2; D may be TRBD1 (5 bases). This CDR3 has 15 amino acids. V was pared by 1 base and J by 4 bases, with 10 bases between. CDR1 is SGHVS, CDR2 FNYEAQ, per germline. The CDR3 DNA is TGTGCCAGCAGCTTAGGTCAGGGCACCACCGGGGAGCTGTTTTTT. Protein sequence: CASSLGQGTTGELFF. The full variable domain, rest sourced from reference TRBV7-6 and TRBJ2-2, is GAGVSQSPRYKVTKRGQDVALRCDPISGHVSLYWYRQALGQGPEFLTYFNYEAQQDKSGLPNDRFSAERPEGSISTLTIQRTEQRDSAMYRCASSLGQGTTGELFFGEGSRLTVL.

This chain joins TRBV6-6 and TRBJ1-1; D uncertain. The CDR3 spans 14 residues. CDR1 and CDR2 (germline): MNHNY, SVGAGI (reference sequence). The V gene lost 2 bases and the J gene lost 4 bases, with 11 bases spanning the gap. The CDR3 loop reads CASSYDGVGTEAFF. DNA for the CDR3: TGTGCCAGCAGTTACGACGGGGTAGGCACTGAAGCTTTCTTT.

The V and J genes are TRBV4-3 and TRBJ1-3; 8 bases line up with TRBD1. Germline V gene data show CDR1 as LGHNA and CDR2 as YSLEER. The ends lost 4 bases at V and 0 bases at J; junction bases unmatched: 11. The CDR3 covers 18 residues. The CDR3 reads CASSPVPGQETSGNTIYF. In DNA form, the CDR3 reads TGCGCCAGCAGCCCTGTCCCGGGACAGGAGACCTCTGGAAACACCATATATTTT.

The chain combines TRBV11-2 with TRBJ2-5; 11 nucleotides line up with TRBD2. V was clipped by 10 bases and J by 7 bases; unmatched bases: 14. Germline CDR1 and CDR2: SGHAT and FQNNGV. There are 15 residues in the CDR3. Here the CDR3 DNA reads TGTGCCACCCAGCGACTAGCGGGGACCTCGGGGACCCAGTACTTC. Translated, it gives CATQRLAGTSGTQYF.

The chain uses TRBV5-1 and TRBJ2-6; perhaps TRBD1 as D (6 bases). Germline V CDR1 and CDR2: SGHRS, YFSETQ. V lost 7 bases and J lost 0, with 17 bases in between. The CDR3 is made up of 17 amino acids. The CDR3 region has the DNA TGCGCCAGCGGGCCGGGACACAGAGTCTCTGGGGCCAACGTCCTGACTTTC. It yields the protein CASGPGHRVSGANVLTF.

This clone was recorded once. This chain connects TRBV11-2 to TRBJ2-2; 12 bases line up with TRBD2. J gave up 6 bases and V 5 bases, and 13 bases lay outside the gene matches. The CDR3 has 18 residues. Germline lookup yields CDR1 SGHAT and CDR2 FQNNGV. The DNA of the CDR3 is TGTGCCAGCAGCGGAACGGGTCTAGCGGGGGGGCATGCCGGGGAGCTGTTTTTT. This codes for CASSGTGLAGGHAGELFF.

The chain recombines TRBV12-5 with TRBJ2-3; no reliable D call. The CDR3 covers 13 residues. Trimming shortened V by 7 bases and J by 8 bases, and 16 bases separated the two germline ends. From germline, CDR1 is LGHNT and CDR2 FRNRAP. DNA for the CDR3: TGTGCTAGTGCCCTCGCCTCAGTCGGTACGCAGTATTTT. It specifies CASALASVGTQYF.

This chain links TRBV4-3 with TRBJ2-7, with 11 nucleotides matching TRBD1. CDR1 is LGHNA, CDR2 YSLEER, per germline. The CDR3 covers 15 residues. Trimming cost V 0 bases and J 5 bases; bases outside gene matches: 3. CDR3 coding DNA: TGCGCCAGCAGCCAAGATCGGACAGGGGGCAACGAGCAGTACTTC. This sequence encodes CASSQDRTGGNEQYF.

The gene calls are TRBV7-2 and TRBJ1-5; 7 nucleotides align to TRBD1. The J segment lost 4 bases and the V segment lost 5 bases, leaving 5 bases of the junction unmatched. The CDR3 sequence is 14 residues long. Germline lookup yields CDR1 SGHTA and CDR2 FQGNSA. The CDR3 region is CASSPRQGNQPQHF. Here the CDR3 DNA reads TGTGCCAGCAGCCCGCGACAGGGAAATCAGCCCCAGCATTTT. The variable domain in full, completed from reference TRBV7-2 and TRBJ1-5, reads GAGVSQSPSNKVTEKGKDVELRCDPISGHTALYWYRQSLGQGLEFLIYFQGNSAPDKSGLPSDRFSAERTGGSVSTLTIQRTQQEDSAVYLCASSPRQGNQPQHFGDGTRLSIL.

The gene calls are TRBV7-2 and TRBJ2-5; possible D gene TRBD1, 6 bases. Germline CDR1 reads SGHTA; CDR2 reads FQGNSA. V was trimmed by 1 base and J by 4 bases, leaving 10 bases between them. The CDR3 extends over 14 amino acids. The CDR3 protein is CASSLGGRGETQYF. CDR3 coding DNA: TGTGCCAGCAGCTTAGGTGGCAGGGGAGAGACCCAGTACTTC. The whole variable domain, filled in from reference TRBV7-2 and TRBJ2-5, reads GAGVSQSPSNKVTEKGKDVELRCDPISGHTALYWYRQSLGQGLEFLIYFQGNSAPDKSGLPSDRFSAERTGGSVSTLTIQRTQQEDSAVYLCASSLGGRGETQYFGPGTRLLVL.

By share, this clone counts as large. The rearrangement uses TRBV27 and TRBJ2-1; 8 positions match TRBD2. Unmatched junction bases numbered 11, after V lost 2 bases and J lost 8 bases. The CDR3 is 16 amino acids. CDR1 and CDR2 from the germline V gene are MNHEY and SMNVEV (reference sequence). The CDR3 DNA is TGTGCCAGCAGTTTAACCCCAGCGGGGGCGAGGGATGAGCAGTTCTTC. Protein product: CASSLTPAGARDEQFF.